This T cell receptor beta chain came from a study of T-cell reconstitution after alpha-beta-depleted transplantation in children. Broader study findings: Diversity and T-cell counts at one year after transplant derived mostly from new T cells. For some patients, TCRbeta diversity was high at day 60 because of recipient T cells and thymic progenitors that survived. Alpha-beta T cells present about two months after transplant were reported to originate from several hundred expanded graft clones.

As for this clonotype: Its antigen is as yet unknown.

V lost 7 bases and J lost 2, with 19 bases in between. Germline CDR1 and CDR2: SNHLY and FYNNEI. This CDR3 has 16 residues. TCRbeta library preparation incorporated unique molecular identifiers. TCRdb ran MiXCR on the PCR reads and lists one entry per CDR3 protein. The table lists some 600,000 distinct CDR3 sequences, around 13% of them singletons. V usage is TRBV2 and J usage is TRBJ2-3; D unclear. This receptor was identified in a male patient younger than 18 who had a stem cell transplant for acute myeloid leukemia, so the T cells may come from the graft donor. The material sequenced was PBMCs, mostly from graft donor cells, taken 360 days after TCRalphabeta/CD19-depleted stem cell transplant. The CDR3 DNA is TGTGCCAGCACCAAAGTGGCAGTACAGCCCACAGATACGCAGTATTTT. Residues: CASTKVAVQPTDTQYF.